Each of the 15 T cell receptor beta chains below was sequenced from the same sample in a study of PD-1 blockade in classical Hodgkin lymphoma. Each of the patients experienced relapse following autologous stem cell transplantation, and their brentuximab vedotin exposure differed. The data were produced by immunoSEQ multiplex PCR, yet TCRdb's version contains in-frame clones alone and is incomplete. The sample holds approximately 100,000 clones; 92% are singletons and the top ten take roughly 2.8%. This sample comprised peripheral blood mononuclear cells (PBMCs), obtained at baseline. All receptors derive from a human donor with classical Hodgkin lymphoma.

The rearrangement joins TRBV7-9 to TRBJ2-3; possible D gene TRBD1, 6 bases. The V gene lost 11 bases and the J gene lost 1 base, with 10 bases spanning the gap. The V gene's germline CDR1 is SEHNR and CDR2 FQNEAQ (reference sequence). The CDR3 contains 12 residues. CDR3 nucleotides: TGTGCCGGACAGACAGGCACAGATACGCAGTATTTT. The encoded protein is CAGQTGTDTQYF.

The chain combines TRBV27 with TRBJ2-1; 9 bases fit TRBD2. Germline CDR1 is MNHEY and CDR2 is SMNVEV (reference sequence). The CDR3 covers 16 residues. J was trimmed by 9 bases and V by 5 bases; bases with no gene match: 14. The CDR3 region is CASSADAIAGVGEQFF. The CDR3 DNA follows: TGTGCCAGCAGTGCCGATGCCATAGCGGGAGTAGGTGAGCAGTTCTTC.

This clone was seen a handful of times. The J gene is TRBJ1-2, the V gene TRBV11-2, with 9 bases aligning to TRBD1. There are 14 residues in the CDR3. J was trimmed by 9 bases and V by 2 bases; bases with no gene match: 7. Germline assignment: CDR1 SGHAT and CDR2 FQNNGV. CDR3 sequence (DNA): TGTGCCAGCAGCTTACAAACAGGGGGCGAAAGCTACACCTTC. Residues: CASSLQTGGESYTF.

The chain employs TRBV28 and TRBJ2-7; tentatively, D is TRBD2 (6 bases). The germline V gene encodes CDR1 MDHEN and CDR2 SYDVKM. The CDR3 contains 14 residues. Trimming shortened V by 2 bases and J by 7 bases, and 15 bases separated the two germline ends. CDR3 in amino acids: CASSLDGGVREQYF. The CDR3 region has the DNA TGTGCCAGCAGTTTAGATGGAGGGGTAAGGGAGCAGTACTTC. Supplemented by reference TRBV28 and TRBJ2-7, the full variable domain reads DVKVTQSSRYLVKRTGEKVFLECVQDMDHENMFWYRQDPGLGLRLIYFSYDVKMKEKGDIPEGYSVSREKKERFSLILESASTNQTSMYLCASSLDGGVREQYFGPGTRLTVT.

Here the CDR3 DNA reads TGTGCCAGCAGTTCAATGGGGCACACCGTGAGCGGCTACACCTTC. Its translation: CASSSMGHTVSGYTF. The chain carries TRBV7-9 and TRBJ1-2; perhaps TRBD1 as D (5 bases). CDR3 length equals 15 residues. Trimming pared 6 bases from V and 8 bases from J, leaving 22 bases between. The V gene's germline CDR1 is SEHNR and CDR2 FQNEAQ (reference sequence). The full variable domain, in which reference TRBV7-9 and TRBJ1-2 provide the parts outside the CDR3, is DTGVSQNPRHKITKRGQNVTFRCDPISEHNRLYWYRQTLGQGPEFLTYFQNEAQLEKSRLLSDRFSAERPKGSFSTLEIQRTEQGDSAMYLCASSSMGHTVSGYTFGSGTRLTVV.

This chain joins TRBV19 and TRBJ1-2; perhaps TRBD1 as D (5 bases). V shed 5 bases and J shed 1 base, with 11 bases lying between them. This CDR3 spans 14 amino acids. Germline CDR1 is LNHDA and CDR2 is SQIVND (reference sequence). CDR3 sequence reads: CASSAPGVNYGYTF. The DNA of the CDR3 is TGTGCCAGTAGTGCCCCGGGGGTTAACTATGGCTACACCTTC.

The rearrangement links TRBV5-4 to TRBJ2-2; D is ambiguous. CDR3 size: 11 residues. Trimming removed 2 bases at V and 6 bases at J, with 2 bases between. CDR1 and CDR2 (germline): SGHNT, YYREEE (reference sequence). The CDR3 is CASSFAGELFF. The CDR3 DNA sequence: TGTGCCAGCAGCTTTGCCGGGGAGCTGTTTTTT.

This chain connects TRBV5-1 to TRBJ1-4; D remains unclear. This CDR3 is built from 13 residues. V lost 2 bases, J lost 5 bases, and 7 bases lay in between. Germline V CDR1 and CDR2: SGHRS, YFSETQ. This CDR3 is CASSFIGNEKLFF. As DNA, the CDR3 is TGCGCCAGCAGCTTTATAGGGAATGAAAAACTGTTTTTT.

The V gene is TRBV7-2, the J gene TRBJ2-7, with 9 nucleotides matching TRBD1. Germline-derived CDR1 and CDR2 are SGHTA and FQGNSA. V trimming: 2 bases; J trimming: 9 bases; junction bases outside the gene matches: 8. The length of the CDR3 is 14 residues. CDR3 region: CASSLRRDRVVQYF. The CDR3, as DNA: TGTGCCAGCAGCTTAAGGCGGGACAGGGTTGTGCAGTACTTC.

The CDR3 nucleotides are TGTGCCAGTAGTATGTCGGGACTACATCACGAGCAGTACTTC. Amino acid sequence: CASSMSGLHHEQYF. The chain employs TRBV19 and TRBJ2-7; the match to TRBD2 covers 7 bases. After removal of 3 bases from V and 5 bases from J, the junction contained 7 bases not matched to a gene. Germline V gene lookup returns CDR1 LNHDA and CDR2 SQIVND (reference sequence). This CDR3 contains 14 residues.

The genes are TRBV6-6 and TRBJ1-1; D is unclear. V lost 6 bases and J lost 1, with 9 bases in between. Per the germline V gene, CDR1 is MNHNY and CDR2 is SVGAGI (reference sequence). The CDR3 runs to 13 residues. Here the CDR3 DNA reads TGTGCCAGCAGCGATTTTCCGAACACTGAAGCTTTCTTT. Encoded protein: CASSDFPNTEAFF.

The chain has TRBV7-9 and TRBJ1-1; 7 nucleotides agree with TRBD1. The germline V gene has CDR1 SEHNR and CDR2 FQNEAQ (reference sequence). The CDR3 runs to 16 residues. Unmatched junction bases numbered 12, after V lost 6 bases and J lost 2 bases. The CDR3 DNA reads TGTGCCAGCAGTCACCCCCGGGACAGCGTTAACACTGAAGCTTTCTTT. Translated: CASSHPRDSVNTEAFF. Supplemented by reference TRBV7-9 and TRBJ1-1, the full variable domain reads DTGVSQNPRHKITKRGQNVTFRCDPISEHNRLYWYRQTLGQGPEFLTYFQNEAQLEKSRLLSDRFSAERPKGSFSTLEIQRTEQGDSAMYLCASSHPRDSVNTEAFFGQGTRLTVV.

V gene TRBV19 combines with J gene TRBJ1-4; D is unresolved. The CDR3 sequence is 15 residues long. Germline CDR1 LNHDA, CDR2 SQIVND (reference sequence). The V end was cut by 7 bases, the J end by 0 bases, with 12 bases between. CDR3 bases: TGTGCCAGTATGGCAGGCTATGCAACTAATGAAAAACTGTTTTTT. Translation gives CASMAGYATNEKLFF.

This chain links TRBV27 with TRBJ2-7; D remains unclear. The CDR3 has 15 residues. Per germline, CDR1 MNHEY and CDR2 SMNVEV (reference sequence). V lost 3 bases, J lost 6 bases, and 18 bases lay in between. The chain's CDR3 is CASSLSPARESEQYF. CDR3 coding DNA: TGTGCCAGCAGTTTGAGCCCGGCGAGAGAGTCCGAGCAGTACTTC.

V is TRBV6-6 and J is TRBJ2-2; the match to TRBD1 covers 7 bases. Unmatched junction bases numbered 1, after V lost 0 bases and J lost 3 bases. The length of the CDR3 is 15 residues. Looked up from germline, CDR1 is MNHNY and CDR2 is SVGAGI (reference sequence). CDR3 nucleotide sequence: TGTGCCAGCAGTTACTCCGGACAGGACACCGGGGAGCTGTTTTTT. Translating gives CASSYSGQDTGELFF.